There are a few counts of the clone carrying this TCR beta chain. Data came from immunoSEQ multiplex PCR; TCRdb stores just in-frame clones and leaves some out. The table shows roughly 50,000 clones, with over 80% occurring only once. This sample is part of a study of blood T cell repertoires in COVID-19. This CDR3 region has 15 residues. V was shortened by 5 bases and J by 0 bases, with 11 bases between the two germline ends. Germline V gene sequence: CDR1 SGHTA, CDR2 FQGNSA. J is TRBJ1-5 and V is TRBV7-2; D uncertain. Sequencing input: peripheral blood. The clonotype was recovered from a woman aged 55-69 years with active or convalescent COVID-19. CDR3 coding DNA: TGTGCCAGCAGCCCCAGAAGTTATAGCAATCAGCCCCAGCATTTT. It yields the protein CASSPRSYSNQPQHF.